These T cell receptor beta chains were read from a single sample in a study of blood T cell repertoires in COVID-19. The data were produced by immunoSEQ multiplex PCR, yet TCRdb's version contains in-frame clones alone and is incomplete. This sample has around 270,000 clones, with about 90% found just once. The sequencing input was peripheral blood. These TCRs come from a woman aged 45-65 years with acute or convalescent COVID-19. Both conserved end residues are part of each CDR3. D genes are given only for firm matches. Rows give clone size only sometimes, using once, few, many, or a class for an expanded clone.

clone size: .; J gene: TRBJ2-3; D gene: TRBD2; V gene: TRBV14; CDR3 protein: CASSPLAGAGDTQYF; CDR3 DNA: TGTGCCAGCAGCCCACTAGCGGGAGCCGGAGATACGCAGTATTTT
clone size: .; J gene: TRBJ2-5; D gene: .; V gene: TRBV21-1; CDR3 protein: CASSPNGVGTSGERSQETQYF; CDR3 DNA: TGTGCCAGCAGCCCGAATGGGGTTGGGACTAGCGGGGAGAGGAGCCAAGAGACCCAGTACTTC
clone size: .; J gene: TRBJ2-5; D gene: .; V gene: TRBV9; CDR3 protein: CASSVAIREGAETQYF; CDR3 DNA: TGTGCCAGCAGCGTAGCGATCCGGGAGGGGGCAGAGACCCAGTACTTC
clone size: .; J gene: TRBJ1-1; D gene: .; V gene: TRBV12-3/TRBV12-4; CDR3 protein: CASSITVNTEAFF; CDR3 DNA: TGTGCCAGCAGTATCACAGTGAACACTGAAGCTTTCTTT
clone size: .; J gene: TRBJ1-4; D gene: TRBD1; V gene: TRBV5-1; CDR3 protein: CASSRDRRATNEKLFF; CDR3 DNA: TGCGCCAGCAGCAGGGACAGGAGAGCAACTAATGAAAAACTGTTTTTT
clone size: .; J gene: TRBJ2-3; D gene: TRBD2; V gene: TRBV30; CDR3 protein: CAWNRLAGVSDTQYF; CDR3 DNA: TGTGCCTGGAATAGGCTAGCGGGAGTTTCAGATACGCAGTATTTT
clone size: .; J gene: TRBJ1-1; D gene: .; V gene: TRBV18; CDR3 protein: CASSTQQENTEAFF; CDR3 DNA: TGTGCCAGCTCAACCCAACAGGAGAACACTGAAGCTTTCTTT
clone size: few; J gene: TRBJ1-2; D gene: .; V gene: TRBV28; CDR3 protein: CASSRVLLWGYTF; CDR3 DNA: TGTGCCAGCAGTCGGGTCCTCCTTTGGGGCTACACCTTC
clone size: .; J gene: TRBJ2-2; D gene: .; V gene: TRBV11-1; CDR3 protein: CASSFGHANTGELFF; CDR3 DNA: TGTGCCAGCAGCTTTGGACACGCGAACACCGGGGAGCTGTTTTTT
clone size: .; J gene: TRBJ1-2; D gene: .; V gene: TRBV6-5; CDR3 protein: CASTPGGMDGYTF; CDR3 DNA: TGTGCCAGCACGCCGGGGGGGATGGATGGCTACACCTTC
clone size: .; J gene: TRBJ1-2; D gene: TRBD1; V gene: TRBV5-4; CDR3 protein: CASSLIGTGGYGYTF; CDR3 DNA: TGTGCCAGCAGCTTGATAGGGACAGGGGGCTATGGCTACACCTTC
clone size: .; J gene: TRBJ2-3; D gene: TRBD2; V gene: TRBV27; CDR3 protein: CASRPLAGDTDTQYF; CDR3 DNA: TGTGCCAGCAGGCCCCTAGCGGGAGATACAGATACGCAGTATTTT
clone size: .; J gene: TRBJ2-7; D gene: TRBD2; V gene: TRBV9; CDR3 protein: CASSVVGLAGGEQYF; CDR3 DNA: TGTGCCAGCAGCGTAGTGGGACTAGCGGGAGGCGAGCAGTACTTC
clone size: few; J gene: TRBJ2-2; D gene: .; V gene: TRBV5-1; CDR3 protein: CASSLRTLGDTGELFF; CDR3 DNA: TGCGCCAGCAGCTTGAGGACGTTAGGGGACACCGGGGAGCTGTTTTTT
clone size: .; J gene: TRBJ1-1; D gene: .; V gene: TRBV6-6; CDR3 protein: CASGGLNVMNTEAFF; CDR3 DNA: TGTGCCAGCGGGGGACTCAACGTCATGAACACTGAAGCTTTCTTT
clone size: once; J gene: TRBJ2-7; D gene: TRBD2; V gene: TRBV28; CDR3 protein: CASSYRDYPYF; CDR3 DNA: TGTGCCAGCAGTTACCGGGACTATCCTTACTTC
clone size: once; J gene: TRBJ2-7; D gene: TRBD2; V gene: TRBV4-2; CDR3 protein: CASSQGAGTIVYEQYF; CDR3 DNA: TGTGCCAGCAGCCAAGGAGCCGGGACTATCGTCTACGAGCAGTACTTC
clone size: .; J gene: TRBJ1-5; D gene: TRBD1; V gene: TRBV5-1; CDR3 protein: CASSLGGTEWPQPQHF; CDR3 DNA: TGCGCCAGCAGCTTGGGGGGGACAGAGTGGCCTCAGCCCCAGCATTTT
clone size: .; J gene: TRBJ2-5; D gene: .; V gene: TRBV7-9; CDR3 protein: CASSSVETQYF; CDR3 DNA: TGTGCCAGCAGCTCTGTAGAGACCCAGTACTTC
clone size: .; J gene: TRBJ2-7; D gene: TRBD1; V gene: TRBV19; CDR3 protein: CASSAGPGQASSYEQYF; CDR3 DNA: TGTGCCAGTAGTGCAGGACCCGGACAGGCGAGCTCCTACGAGCAGTACTTC
clone size: .; J gene: TRBJ2-3; D gene: .; V gene: TRBV2; CDR3 protein: CASSVGQSTDTQYF; CDR3 DNA: TGTGCCAGCAGTGTGGGCCAGAGCACAGATACGCAGTATTTT
clone size: .; J gene: TRBJ2-7; D gene: .; V gene: TRBV11-3; CDR3 protein: CASSLGRSYEQYF; CDR3 DNA: TGTGCCAGCAGCTTAGGCAGAAGCTACGAGCAGTACTTC
clone size: .; J gene: TRBJ2-3; D gene: .; V gene: TRBV19; CDR3 protein: CASRAGLALGSDTQYF; CDR3 DNA: TGTGCCAGTAGGGCAGGACTGGCCCTCGGTTCAGATACGCAGTATTTT
clone size: .; J gene: TRBJ2-5; D gene: TRBD1; V gene: TRBV18; CDR3 protein: CASSLDRAGETQYF; CDR3 DNA: TGTGCCAGCTCACTGGACAGGGCAGGAGAGACCCAGTACTTC
clone size: once; J gene: TRBJ1-6; D gene: .; V gene: TRBV10-3; CDR3 protein: CAISRGQIYNSPLHF; CDR3 DNA: TGTGCCATCAGTCGAGGACAGATTTATAATTCACCCCTCCACTTT
clone size: .; J gene: TRBJ2-1; D gene: TRBD2; V gene: TRBV27; CDR3 protein: CASTLNPGLRYNEQFF; CDR3 DNA: TGTGCCAGCACGTTGAACCCGGGACTACGCTACAATGAGCAGTTCTTC
clone size: .; J gene: TRBJ2-7; D gene: .; V gene: TRBV7-2; CDR3 protein: CASSLDASEQYF; CDR3 DNA: TGTGCCAGCAGCTTAGATGCGAGTGAGCAGTACTTC
clone size: .; J gene: TRBJ1-5; D gene: TRBD1; V gene: TRBV18; CDR3 protein: CASSPLTGQDQPQHF; CDR3 DNA: TGTGCCAGCTCACCACTAACGGGACAGGATCAGCCCCAGCATTTT
clone size: .; J gene: TRBJ1-1; D gene: .; V gene: TRBV12-3/TRBV12-4; CDR3 protein: CASNYRSSTEAFF; CDR3 DNA: TGTGCCAGCAATTACAGGAGTTCGACTGAAGCTTTCTTT
clone size: .; J gene: TRBJ2-2; D gene: TRBD2; V gene: TRBV4-1; CDR3 protein: CASSQGGRGTGELFF; CDR3 DNA: TGCGCCAGCAGCCAAGGAGGGAGGGGCACCGGGGAGCTGTTTTTT
clone size: .; J gene: TRBJ1-5; D gene: .; V gene: TRBV28; CDR3 protein: CASRWGGNQPQHF; CDR3 DNA: TGTGCCAGCAGGTGGGGGGGTAATCAGCCCCAGCATTTT
clone size: .; J gene: TRBJ2-5; D gene: .; V gene: TRBV29-1; CDR3 protein: CSVEARETQYF; CDR3 DNA: TGCAGCGTTGAAGCGCGGGAGACCCAGTACTTC
clone size: .; J gene: TRBJ2-6; D gene: .; V gene: TRBV28; CDR3 protein: CASSPFTGTGANVLTF; CDR3 DNA: TGTGCCAGCAGTCCCTTCACAGGGACCGGGGCCAACGTCCTGACTTTC
clone size: .; J gene: TRBJ1-4; D gene: TRBD1; V gene: TRBV30; CDR3 protein: CAWSKQGAREKLFF; CDR3 DNA: TGTGCCTGGAGTAAACAGGGGGCGCGGGAAAAACTGTTTTTT
clone size: .; J gene: TRBJ1-4; D gene: .; V gene: TRBV24-1; CDR3 protein: CATSDPGDGNEKLFF; CDR3 DNA: TGTGCCACCAGTGATCCAGGGGATGGTAATGAAAAACTGTTTTTT
clone size: .; J gene: TRBJ2-7; D gene: TRBD1; V gene: TRBV4-2; CDR3 protein: CASSQERTGSEQYF; CDR3 DNA: TGTGCCAGCAGCCAAGAAAGGACAGGTTCCGAGCAGTACTTC
clone size: .; J gene: TRBJ1-2; D gene: .; V gene: TRBV7-2; CDR3 protein: CASSLEVGQLYGYTF; CDR3 DNA: TGTGCCAGCAGCTTAGAAGTAGGACAGCTCTATGGCTACACCTTC
clone size: .; J gene: TRBJ2-2; D gene: .; V gene: TRBV9; CDR3 protein: CASGLAANTGELFF; CDR3 DNA: TGTGCCTCTGGTTTAGCGGCGAACACCGGGGAGCTGTTTTTT
clone size: .; J gene: TRBJ2-7; D gene: TRBD1; V gene: TRBV7-2; CDR3 protein: CASSFAGTGGYEQYF; CDR3 DNA: TGTGCCAGCAGCTTCGCCGGGACAGGGGGCTACGAGCAGTACTTC
clone size: .; J gene: TRBJ1-2; D gene: .; V gene: TRBV18; CDR3 protein: CASSPDSNYGYTF; CDR3 DNA: TGTGCCAGCTCACCGGACAGTAACTATGGCTACACCTTC
clone size: .; J gene: TRBJ1-5; D gene: TRBD1; V gene: TRBV4-1; CDR3 protein: CASSQKTGEGYQPQHF; CDR3 DNA: TGCGCCAGCAGTCAAAAGACAGGGGAGGGCTATCAGCCCCAGCATTTT
clone size: .; J gene: TRBJ2-5; D gene: TRBD2; V gene: TRBV5-4; CDR3 protein: CASSLAGKGETQYF; CDR3 DNA: TGTGCCAGCAGTCTAGCGGGAAAGGGAGAGACCCAGTACTTC
clone size: .; J gene: TRBJ1-1; D gene: TRBD1; V gene: TRBV6-5; CDR3 protein: CASRPGQVNTEAFF; CDR3 DNA: TGTGCCAGCAGACCTGGACAGGTCAACACTGAAGCTTTCTTT
clone size: .; J gene: TRBJ2-7; D gene: .; V gene: TRBV19; CDR3 protein: CASSQGSSYEQYF; CDR3 DNA: TGTGCCAGTAGTCAGGGGAGCTCCTACGAGCAGTACTTC
clone size: .; J gene: TRBJ2-2; D gene: .; V gene: TRBV28; CDR3 protein: CASSLLFEGTEYTGELFF; CDR3 DNA: TGTGCCAGCAGTTTATTATTCGAGGGTACAGAGTACACCGGGGAGCTGTTTTTT
clone size: .; J gene: TRBJ1-6; D gene: .; V gene: TRBV7-9; CDR3 protein: CASSFINSPLHF; CDR3 DNA: TGTGCCAGCAGCTTTATTAATTCACCCCTCCACTTT
clone size: .; J gene: TRBJ1-2; D gene: .; V gene: TRBV3-1/TRBV3-2; CDR3 protein: CASSQGHNYGYTF; CDR3 DNA: TGTGCCAGCAGCCAAGGACACAACTATGGCTACACCTTC
clone size: .; J gene: TRBJ2-5; D gene: .; V gene: TRBV10-3; CDR3 protein: CAISESLKETQYF; CDR3 DNA: TGTGCCATCAGTGAGTCCTTAAAAGAGACCCAGTACTTC
clone size: .; J gene: TRBJ2-1; D gene: .; V gene: TRBV3-1/TRBV3-2; CDR3 protein: CASSLSGLSYNEQFF; CDR3 DNA: TGTGCCAGCAGCCTAAGCGGTTTATCCTACAATGAGCAGTTCTTC
clone size: .; J gene: TRBJ1-2; D gene: .; V gene: TRBV2; CDR3 protein: CASSVSYGYTF; CDR3 DNA: TGTGCCAGCAGTGTCTCCTATGGCTACACCTTC
clone size: .; J gene: TRBJ2-5; D gene: TRBD1; V gene: TRBV11-1; CDR3 protein: CASSVQGNQETQYF; CDR3 DNA: TGTGCCAGCAGCGTACAGGGGAACCAAGAGACCCAGTACTTC
clone size: .; J gene: TRBJ2-1; D gene: .; V gene: TRBV19; CDR3 protein: CASSIESGDEQFF; CDR3 DNA: TGTGCCAGTAGTATAGAATCGGGGGATGAGCAGTTCTTC
clone size: .; J gene: TRBJ1-1; D gene: .; V gene: TRBV28; CDR3 protein: CASRGAGTMNTEAFF; CDR3 DNA: TGTGCCAGCAGGGGAGCGGGAACCATGAACACTGAAGCTTTCTTT
clone size: .; J gene: TRBJ1-2; D gene: .; V gene: TRBV28; CDR3 protein: CASSPPDRPTNYGYTF; CDR3 DNA: TGTGCCAGCAGTCCTCCCGACAGGCCAACTAACTATGGCTACACCTTC
clone size: .; J gene: TRBJ2-6; D gene: .; V gene: TRBV27; CDR3 protein: CASSSTGSGANVLTF; CDR3 DNA: TGTGCCAGCAGTTCTACCGGCTCTGGGGCCAACGTCCTGACTTTC
clone size: .; J gene: TRBJ1-3; D gene: TRBD1; V gene: TRBV5-1; CDR3 protein: CASSLDLGQSNTIYF; CDR3 DNA: TGCGCCAGCAGCTTGGACTTGGGACAGTCGAACACCATATATTTT
clone size: .; J gene: TRBJ1-2; D gene: .; V gene: TRBV2; CDR3 protein: CASSPGVYGYTF; CDR3 DNA: TGTGCCAGCAGTCCAGGGGTCTATGGCTACACCTTC
clone size: .; J gene: TRBJ2-7; D gene: .; V gene: TRBV7-2; CDR3 protein: CASTLQIPASGLEQYF; CDR3 DNA: TGTGCCAGCACCCTCCAGATCCCGGCCAGCGGGCTCGAGCAGTACTTC